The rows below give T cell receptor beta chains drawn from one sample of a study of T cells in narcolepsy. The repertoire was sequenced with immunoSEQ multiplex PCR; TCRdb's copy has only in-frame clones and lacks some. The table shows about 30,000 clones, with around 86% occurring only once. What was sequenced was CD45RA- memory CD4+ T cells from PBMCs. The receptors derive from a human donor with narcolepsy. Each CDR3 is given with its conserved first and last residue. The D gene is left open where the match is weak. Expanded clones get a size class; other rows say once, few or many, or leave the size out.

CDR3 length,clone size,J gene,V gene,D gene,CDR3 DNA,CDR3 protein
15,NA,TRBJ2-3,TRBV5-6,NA,TGTGCCAGCAGCTTGAGAGGGGGTCGCACAGATACGCAGTATTTT,CASSLRGGRTDTQYF
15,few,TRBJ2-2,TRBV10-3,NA,TGTGCCATCAGGGAGGTTGGGGGGAACACCGGGGAGCTGTTTTTT,CAIREVGGNTGELFF
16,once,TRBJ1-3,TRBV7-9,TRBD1,TGTGCCAGCAGCCCGAAGACAGGGATGGCTGGAAACACCATATATTTT,CASSPKTGMAGNTIYF
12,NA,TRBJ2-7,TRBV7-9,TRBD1,TGTGCCAGCAGCCTTGACAGGGGGCGCAGGTACTTC,CASSLDRGRRYF
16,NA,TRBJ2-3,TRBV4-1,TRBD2,TGCGCCAGCAGCCAGGCGGGACTAGCGGAGGTAGATACGCAGTATTTT,CASSQAGLAEVDTQYF
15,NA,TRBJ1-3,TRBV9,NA,TGTGCCAGCAGCAGGACAGCGAACTCTGGAAACACCATATATTTT,CASSRTANSGNTIYF
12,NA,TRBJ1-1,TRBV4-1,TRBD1,TGCGCCAGCAGCTACGACAGGGGCGAAGCTTTCTTT,CASSYDRGEAFF
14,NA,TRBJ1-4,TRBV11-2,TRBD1,TGTGCCAGCAGCGGGGGACAGGGTGGTGAAAAACTGTTTTTT,CASSGGQGGEKLFF
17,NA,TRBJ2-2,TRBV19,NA,TGTGCCAGTAGTATATCGATGAATACAGGGATAGCCGGGGAGCTGTTTTTT,CASSISMNTGIAGELFF
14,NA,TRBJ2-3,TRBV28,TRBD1,TGTGCCAGCAGAGACAGGGGGGGCACAGATACGCAGTATTTT,CASRDRGGTDTQYF
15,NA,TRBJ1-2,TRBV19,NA,TGTGCCAGTAGTCGGGACAAGTCTTATAACTATGGCTACACCTTC,CASSRDKSYNYGYTF
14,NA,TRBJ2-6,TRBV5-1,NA,TGCGCCAGCAGCTTGATCTCTGGGGCCAACGTCCTGACTTTC,CASSLISGANVLTF
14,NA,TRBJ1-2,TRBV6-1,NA,TGTGCCAGCAGTGAAGCTGGGGCCCGGGCTGGCTACACCTTC,CASSEAGARAGYTF
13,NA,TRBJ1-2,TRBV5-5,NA,TGTGCCAGCAGCTTGGAGCCTAACTATGGCTACACCTTC,CASSLEPNYGYTF
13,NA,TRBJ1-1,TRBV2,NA,TGTGCCAGCAGCCCCTGGCTGAACACTGAAGCTTTCTTT,CASSPWLNTEAFF
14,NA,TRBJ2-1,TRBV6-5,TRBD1,TGTGCCAGCCGGGACAGCGCAATGACGGGCGAGCAGTTCTTC,CASRDSAMTGEQFF
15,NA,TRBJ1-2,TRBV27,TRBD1,TGTGCCAGCAGTTTCCAGACAGGGAGGAACTATGGCTACACCTTC,CASSFQTGRNYGYTF
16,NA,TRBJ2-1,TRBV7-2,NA,TGTGCCAGCAGCCCCGGGGGACTTGTTAACCACAATGAGCAGTTCTTC,CASSPGGLVNHNEQFF
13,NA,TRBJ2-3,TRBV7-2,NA,TGTGCCAGCAGCTTGTCAATAGCAGATACGCAGTATTTT,CASSLSIADTQYF
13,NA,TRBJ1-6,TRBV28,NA,TGTGCCAGCAGGAGGGTAAATAATTCACCCCTCCACTTT,CASRRVNNSPLHF
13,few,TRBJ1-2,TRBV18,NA,TGTGCCAGCTCACCACTTGGAGGGGATGGCTACACCTTC,CASSPLGGDGYTF
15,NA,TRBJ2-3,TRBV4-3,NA,TGCGCCAGCAGCCAAGTATTACAGACGACAGATACGCAGTATTTT,CASSQVLQTTDTQYF
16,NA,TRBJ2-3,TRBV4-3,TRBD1,TGCGCCAGCAGCCAAGATGTGGGACAGGGGACAGATACGCAGTATTTT,CASSQDVGQGTDTQYF
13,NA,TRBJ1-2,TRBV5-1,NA,TGCGCCAGCAGCTTGGAACAGGACTATGGCTACACCTTC,CASSLEQDYGYTF
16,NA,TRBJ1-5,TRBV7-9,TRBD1,TGTGCCAGCAGCCCCGACGGGGGGCAGGGGGGACAGCCCCAGCATTTT,CASSPDGGQGGQPQHF
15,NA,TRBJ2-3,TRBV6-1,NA,TGTGCCAGCAGTGGCCGGGCCCCGACTCTAGATACGCAGTATTTT,CASSGRAPTLDTQYF
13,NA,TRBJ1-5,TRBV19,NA,TGTGCCAGTAGTCCCGGGACACCTCGACCCCAGCATTTT,CASSPGTPRPQHF
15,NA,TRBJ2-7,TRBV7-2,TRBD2,TGTGCCAGCAGCTCCGGGAGGGGGGGAACCTACGAGCAGTACTTC,CASSSGRGGTYEQYF
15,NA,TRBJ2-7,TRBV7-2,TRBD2,TGTGCCAGCAGCCCCCCGAGGAGGGGAGGGTACGAGCAGTACTTC,CASSPPRRGGYEQYF
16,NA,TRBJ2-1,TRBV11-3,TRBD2,TGTGCCAGCAGCTCACTAGCGGGGGACCCAATTTGGGAGCAGTTCTTC,CASSSLAGDPIWEQFF
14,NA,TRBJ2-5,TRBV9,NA,TGTGCCAGCAGCTTCAAGCCCGGGGGAGAGACCCAGTACTTC,CASSFKPGGETQYF
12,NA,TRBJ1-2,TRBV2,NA,TGTGCCAGCAGTGAAGAGGTCCTTGGCTACACCTTC,CASSEEVLGYTF
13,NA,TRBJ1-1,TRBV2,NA,TGTGCCCTAAAAAGGGGGGGCTGGACTGAAGCTTTCTTT,CALKRGGWTEAFF
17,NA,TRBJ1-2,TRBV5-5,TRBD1,TGTGCCAGCAGCTTGGATATTGGGGACAGCGTCAACTATGGCTACACCTTC,CASSLDIGDSVNYGYTF
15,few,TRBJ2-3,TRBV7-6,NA,TGTGCCAGCAGCTTAATCTCACAGGGCACAGATACGCAGTATTTT,CASSLISQGTDTQYF
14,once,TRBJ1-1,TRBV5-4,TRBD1,TGTGCCAGCAGCTTGGGGACAGGAAACACTGAAGCTTTCTTT,CASSLGTGNTEAFF
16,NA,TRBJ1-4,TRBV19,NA,TGTGCCAGTAGTATATTCCCGAGGGTTGGACCTGAAAAACTGTTTTTT,CASSIFPRVGPEKLFF
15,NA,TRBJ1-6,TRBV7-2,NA,TGCGCCAGCAGCACTCGGACAGTCAATAATTCACCCCTCCACTTT,CASSTRTVNNSPLHF
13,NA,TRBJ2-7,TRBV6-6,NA,TGTGCCAGCAGAACCGGGGCTAACTACGAGCAGTACTTC,CASRTGANYEQYF
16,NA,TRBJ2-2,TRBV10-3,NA,TGTGCCATCAGTGAGTCGACAGGACAGAACACCGGGGAGCTGTTTTTT,CAISESTGQNTGELFF
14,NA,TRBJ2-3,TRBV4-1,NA,TGCGCCAGCAGCCAAGTTGCGGGGACAGATACGCAGTATTTT,CASSQVAGTDTQYF
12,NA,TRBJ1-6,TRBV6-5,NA,TGTGCCAGCAGTTACGTAAATTCACCCCTCCACTTT,CASSYVNSPLHF
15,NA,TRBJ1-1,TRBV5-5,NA,TGTGCCAGCACCCAACGGGGGGGTAGAGATACTGAAGCTTTCTTT,CASTQRGGRDTEAFF
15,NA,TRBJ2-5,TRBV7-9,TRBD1,TGTGCCAGCAGCCTAGGACAGGGGATCCAAGAGACCCAGTACTTC,CASSLGQGIQETQYF
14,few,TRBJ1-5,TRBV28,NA,TGTGCCAGCAGTCGTTCAGGGAAAGTTCAGCCCCAGCATTTT,CASSRSGKVQPQHF
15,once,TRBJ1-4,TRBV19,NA,TGTGCCAGTAGTACGGGGGCCACATGGGGTGAAAAACTGTTTTTT,CASSTGATWGEKLFF
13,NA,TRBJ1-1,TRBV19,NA,TGTGCCAGTAGTATACGGGAGGACACTGAAGCTTTCTTT,CASSIREDTEAFF
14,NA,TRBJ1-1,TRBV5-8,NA,TGTGCCAGCAGCAGGGGACACACGAACACTGAAGCTTTCTTT,CASSRGHTNTEAFF